The entry below gives a single T cell receptor (beta chain) sequence along with its context. This entry is derived from a study of regulatory T cells in long-lasting Graves disease. In the study overall: Antithyroid drugs had been given to newly diagnosed Graves' patients for under 3 months.

The TCR beta library used iRepertoire HTBI primers with Arm-PCR amplification of CDR3. TCRdb recomputed calls from the multiplex PCR reads with MiXCR, one row per CDR3 protein. The sample consists of approximately 490,000 distinct CDR3 sequences, under 20% of them appearing once. Time point meaning: newly diagnosed GD, antithyroid drugs for less than 3 months. PBMC-derived RNA was used for the TCR library. Germline CDR1 GTSNPN, CDR2 SVGIG (reference sequence). CDR3 length equals 13 residues. Between the trimmed V and J ends, which lost 0 bases and 5 bases, there was a span of 7 bases. This sample was shared with a second study, whose subject was T cells in Graves' hyperthyroidism and ophthalmopathy. That work contributes: Ophthalmopathy and stable hyperthyroidism were separated by a 13 V-J model.

This TCR was sampled from a man aged 40-55 years with Graves disease. V and J are TRBV30 and TRBJ2-2; no firm D call. The source material was peripheral blood mononuclear cells (PBMCs), sampled at new diagnosis, from a patient treated with antithyroid drugs. The CDR3 sequence is CAWSVLITGELFF. In nucleotides, the CDR3 is TGTGCCTGGAGTGTACTCATAACCGGGGAGCTGTTTTTT.